This TCR beta chain was retrieved from a study of OX40 agonist ivuxolimab in advanced cancers. Patients with a history of autoimmune disease or on systemic immunosuppression were excluded. Broader study findings: CD4+ and CD8+ blood T cells expanded clonally by week 6 at 0.1 to 3.0 mg/kg.

On this clone: The target antigen is unknown.

TCRdb keeps only in-frame clones here, not all; method: immunoSEQ multiplex PCR. The sample has 40,000 to 60,000 clones, approximately 85% seen once. Per the germline V gene, CDR1 is SGHTA and CDR2 is FQGNSA. There are 13 residues in the CDR3. The ends lost 5 bases at V and 5 bases at J; junction bases unmatched: 3. This clonotype was sampled from an adult with an advanced solid tumor such as melanoma, head and neck, liver or kidney cancer. The chain carries TRBV7-2 and TRBJ1-5; 7 nucleotides align to TRBD1. Sequenced here: CD4+ or CD8+ T cells sorted from blood, sampled in a trial of the OX40 agonist ivuxolimab. The CDR3 nucleotides read TGTGCCAGCAGCCCCCAGGGGGATCAGCCCCAGCATTTT. Translated: CASSPQGDQPQHF.